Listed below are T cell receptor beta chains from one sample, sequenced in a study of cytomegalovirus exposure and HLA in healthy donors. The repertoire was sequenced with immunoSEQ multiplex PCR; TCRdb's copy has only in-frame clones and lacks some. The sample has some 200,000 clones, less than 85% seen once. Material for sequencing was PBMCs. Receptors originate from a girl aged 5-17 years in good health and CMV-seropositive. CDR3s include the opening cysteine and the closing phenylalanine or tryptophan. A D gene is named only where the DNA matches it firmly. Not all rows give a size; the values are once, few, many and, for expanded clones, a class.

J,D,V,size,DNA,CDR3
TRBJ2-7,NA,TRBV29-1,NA,TGCAGCGTTGTTGTTCCCGGCAGGGCCGTCGAGCAGTACTTC,CSVVVPGRAVEQYF
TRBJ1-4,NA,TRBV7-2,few,TGTGCCAGCAGCTTACCCAAACTAGGTGAAAAACTGTTTTTT,CASSLPKLGEKLFF
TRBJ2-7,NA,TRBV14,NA,TGTGCCAGCAGCCCCAGGGTCTCCTACGAGCAGTACTTC,CASSPRVSYEQYF
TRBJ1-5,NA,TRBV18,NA,TGTGCCAGCTCACCAGGCAGAATTAGCAATCAGCCCCAGCATTTT,CASSPGRISNQPQHF
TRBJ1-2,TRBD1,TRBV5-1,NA,TGCGCCAGCAGGCCCCGGACAGGGGACTATGGCTACACCTTC,CASRPRTGDYGYTF
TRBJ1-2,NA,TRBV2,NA,TGTGCCAGCAGTGAAGCGATCGGGGTTGACGGCTACACCTTC,CASSEAIGVDGYTF
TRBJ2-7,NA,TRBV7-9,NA,TGTGCCAGCAGCTTGGCAGGTTCTTACGAGCAGTACTTC,CASSLAGSYEQYF
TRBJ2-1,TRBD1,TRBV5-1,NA,TGCGCCAGCAGCTTGTCCGGACAGGACAATGAGCAGTTCTTC,CASSLSGQDNEQFF
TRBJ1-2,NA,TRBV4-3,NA,TGCGCCAGCAGCCAAGGATCGGGAGGAAGTGAGGATGGCTACACCTTC,CASSQGSGGSEDGYTF
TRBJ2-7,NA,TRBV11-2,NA,TGTGCCAGCAGCAGCCTCGGAGGAGAGCAGTACTTC,CASSSLGGEQYF
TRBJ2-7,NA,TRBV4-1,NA,TGCGCCAGCAGCCTAAGGGGGGGCCACGAGCAGTACTTC,CASSLRGGHEQYF
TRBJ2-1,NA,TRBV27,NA,TGTGCCAGCAGTTTGGGGGCCGAGTTGGATAAAGGGCAGTTCTTC,CASSLGAELDKGQFF
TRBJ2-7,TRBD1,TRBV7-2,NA,TGTGCCAGCAGCTTACCACAGGGGGCGGCCTACGAGCAGTACTTC,CASSLPQGAAYEQYF
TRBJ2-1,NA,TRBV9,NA,TGTGCCAGCAGCGCGACGGGGGTCTCCTACAATGAGCAGTTCTTC,CASSATGVSYNEQFF
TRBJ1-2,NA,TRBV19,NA,TGTGCCAGTAGTAGACAGAACTATGGCTACACCTTC,CASSRQNYGYTF
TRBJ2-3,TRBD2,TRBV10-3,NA,TGTGCCAACCGGCGCGGGGGGGAAACAGATACGCAGTATTTT,CANRRGGETDTQYF
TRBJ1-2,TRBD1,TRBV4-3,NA,TGCGCCAGCAGCCCTGGACAGGGACTTGACTATGGCTACACCTTC,CASSPGQGLDYGYTF
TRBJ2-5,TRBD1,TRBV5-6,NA,TGTGCCAGCACCACCAGGGGGCAAGAGACCCAGTACTTC,CASTTRGQETQYF
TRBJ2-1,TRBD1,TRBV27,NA,TGTGCCAGCAGTCCCTGGACAGGGGGCGCGGGGTTGACCAATGAGCAGTTCTTC,CASSPWTGGAGLTNEQFF
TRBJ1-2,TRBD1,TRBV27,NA,TGTGCCAGCAGGCGAACAGGGGGTGGTGGCTACACCTTC,CASRRTGGGGYTF
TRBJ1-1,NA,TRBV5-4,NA,TGTGCCAGCAGCCTTATGAACACTGAAGCTTTCTTT,CASSLMNTEAFF
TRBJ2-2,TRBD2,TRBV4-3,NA,TGCGCCAGCAGCCAAACGCTGGGGGGGGAGGCCGGGGAGCTGTTTTTT,CASSQTLGGEAGELFF
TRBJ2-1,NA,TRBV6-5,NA,TGTGCCAGCAGGCGGGACTCTTACAATGAGCAGTTCTTC,CASRRDSYNEQFF